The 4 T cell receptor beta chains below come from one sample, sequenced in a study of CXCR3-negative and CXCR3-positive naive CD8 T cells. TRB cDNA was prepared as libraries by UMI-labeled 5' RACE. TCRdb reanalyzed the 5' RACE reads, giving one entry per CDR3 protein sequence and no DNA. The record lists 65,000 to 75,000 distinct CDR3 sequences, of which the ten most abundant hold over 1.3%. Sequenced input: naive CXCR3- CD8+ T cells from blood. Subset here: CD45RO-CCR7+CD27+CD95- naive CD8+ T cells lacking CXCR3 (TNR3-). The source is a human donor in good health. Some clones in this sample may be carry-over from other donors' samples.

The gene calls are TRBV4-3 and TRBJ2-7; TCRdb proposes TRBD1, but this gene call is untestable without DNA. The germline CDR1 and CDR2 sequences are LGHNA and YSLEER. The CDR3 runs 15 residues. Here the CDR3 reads CASSQGTGKGLEQYF.

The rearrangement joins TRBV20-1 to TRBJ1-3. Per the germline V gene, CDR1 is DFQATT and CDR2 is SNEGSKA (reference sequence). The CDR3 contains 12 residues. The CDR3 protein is CSARDPINTIYF.

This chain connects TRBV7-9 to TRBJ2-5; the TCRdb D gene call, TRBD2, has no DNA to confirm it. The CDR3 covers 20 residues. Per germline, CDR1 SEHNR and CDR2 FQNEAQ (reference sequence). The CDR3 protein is CASSLSGLAGPRWDGETQYF.

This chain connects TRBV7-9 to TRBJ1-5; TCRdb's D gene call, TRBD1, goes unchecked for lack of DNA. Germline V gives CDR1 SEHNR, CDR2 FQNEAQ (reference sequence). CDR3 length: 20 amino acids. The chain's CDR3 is CASSSILGRTNRVGNQPQHF. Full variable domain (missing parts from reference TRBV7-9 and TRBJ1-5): DTGVSQNPRHKITKRGQNVTFRCDPISEHNRLYWYRQTLGQGPEFLTYFQNEAQLEKSRLLSDRFSAERPKGSFSTLEIQRTEQGDSAMYLCASSSILGRTNRVGNQPQHFGDGTRLSIL.